The rows below give T cell receptor beta chains drawn from one sample of a study of blood T cells in healthy people across ages. TCRdb reprocessed the 5' RACE reads with MiXCR, giving one entry per CDR3 protein. The data hold 850,000 to 1,100,000 distinct CDR3 sequences, with roughly two fifths observed a single time. Sequencing was performed on blood. All receptors derive from a man younger than 35 in good health. The CDR3 runs from the conserved cysteine through the conserved F or W. The D gene is left open where the match is weak. For some rows the clone size is stated as once, few or many, or as a class when expanded; others skip it.

TRBD1	TRBV27	-	TRBJ1-2	TGTGCCAGCAGTCCCAGGACAGGGCTAAACTATGGCTACACCTTC	CASSPRTGLNYGYTF
TRBD1	TRBV12-3/TRBV12-4	few	TRBJ2-7	TGTGCCAGCAGTTGGACAGGGGGGAAGTCCTACGAGCAGTACTTC	CASSWTGGKSYEQYF
-	TRBV7-2	-	TRBJ1-2	TGTGCCAGCAGCCAAACAGGTGCCTCTAACTATGGCTACACCTTC	CASSQTGASNYGYTF
-	TRBV20-1	-	TRBJ1-2	TGCAGTGCTAGCCACCAACCGTCCGTCGGCTATGGCTACACCTTC	CSASHQPSVGYGYTF
TRBD2	TRBV13	few	TRBJ2-7	TGTGCCAGCAGCGCGCTAGCGGGTTCCTACGAGCAGTACTTC	CASSALAGSYEQYF
TRBD1	TRBV12-3/TRBV12-4	-	TRBJ1-1	TGTGCCAGCAGTTTGGGACAGTTCACTGAAGCTTTCTTT	CASSLGQFTEAFF
-	TRBV20-1	-	TRBJ2-7	TGCAGTGCTTCCAAACCGATTGACGAGCAGTACTTC	CSASKPIDEQYF
-	TRBV10-3	few	TRBJ1-5	TGTGCCATCAGTGAGTTGGGGCGGGCGTCGGACCAGCCCCAGCATTTT	CAISELGRASDQPQHF
-	TRBV11-1	few	TRBJ1-1	TGTGCCAGCAGCCTGGGGCGTGCAGCTTTCTTT	CASSLGRAAFF
-	TRBV7-8	few	TRBJ2-7	TGTGCCAGCAGCTTACTAGGGGCGCGGTACGAGCAGTACTTC	CASSLLGARYEQYF
-	TRBV20-1	-	TRBJ2-1	TGCAGTGCTGGAGATCCGGACAGCAGTTCCTACAATGAGCAGTTCTTC	CSAGDPDSSSYNEQFF
-	TRBV20-1	-	TRBJ2-6	TGCAGTGCTAGGATCTCTGGGGCCAACGTCCTGACTTTC	CSARISGANVLTF
-	TRBV28	-	TRBJ1-2	TGTGCCAGCACCCCACAAGAAAACTATGGCTACACCTTC	CASTPQENYGYTF
-	TRBV13	-	TRBJ2-3	TGTGCCAACAGCTTGGGCGTCTCAGATACGCAGTATTTT	CANSLGVSDTQYF
-	TRBV27	many	TRBJ2-1	TGCGCCAGCAGCTTGGGTGGGAACTCCTACAATGAGCAGTTCTTC	CASSLGGNSYNEQFF
-	TRBV5-1	many	TRBJ2-3	TGCGCCAGCAGCTCGCCCCCAGATACGCAGTATTTT	CASSSPPDTQYF
-	TRBV11-2	few	TRBJ2-1	TGTGCCAGCAGCTTAGGGCGACAATCCTACAATGAGCAGTTCTTC	CASSLGRQSYNEQFF
-	TRBV28	few	TRBJ2-3	TGTGCCAGCAGTTTACCCATGGCGGGGACTAGCACAGATACGCAGTATTTT	CASSLPMAGTSTDTQYF
-	TRBV6-2/TRBV6-3	-	TRBJ2-2	TGTGCCAGCAGTTACCGCCTCAAGTGTGTGGGCACCGGGGAGCTGTTTTTT	CASSYRLKCVGTGELFF
-	TRBV12-5	-	TRBJ1-5	TGTGCTAGTGGTTTGGTAAACAATCAGCCCCAGCATTTT	CASGLVNNQPQHF
-	TRBV20-1	-	TRBJ1-4	TGCAGTGCCACTAATCTGCGGGATTTGGAAAAACTGTTTTTT	CSATNLRDLEKLFF
-	TRBV7-6	few	TRBJ1-5	TGTGCCAGCAGCTTAGACCCGACAGGAAGTCAGCCCCAGCATTTT	CASSLDPTGSQPQHF
TRBD2	TRBV20-1	few	TRBJ2-1	TGCAGTGCTAGAGACGGGACTAGCGGTAGTGAGCAGTTCTTC	CSARDGTSGSEQFF
-	TRBV10-3	-	TRBJ1-1	TGTGCCATCAGTGACCAGGGAGAGGGCACTGAAGCTTTCTTT	CAISDQGEGTEAFF
-	TRBV5-1	-	TRBJ1-4	TGCGCCAGCAGCTTCCAGGGTGGTGCTCCTAATGAAAAACTGTTTTTT	CASSFQGGAPNEKLFF
TRBD1	TRBV6-5	-	TRBJ2-5	TGTGCCAGCAGTTATCGACAGGGCAATGAGCAGTACTTC	CASSYRQGNEQYF
-	TRBV5-5	many	TRBJ2-5	TGTGCCAGCAGCTTCAGGGGACAAGAGACCCAGTACTTC	CASSFRGQETQYF
-	TRBV7-9	-	TRBJ2-5	TGTGCCAGCAGGGCTGAGGCAGGGTTCCACAATGAGCAGTACTTC	CASRAEAGFHNEQYF
-	TRBV6-2/TRBV6-3	once	TRBJ2-2	TGTGCCAGCAGTTTTACGCCGGACGGTATCGGGGAGCTGTTTTTT	CASSFTPDGIGELFF
-	TRBV6-6	few	TRBJ1-4	TGTGCCAGCAGTTACTCCCGGGGGGGGACTAATGAAAAACTGTTTTTT	CASSYSRGGTNEKLFF
-	TRBV7-6	-	TRBJ1-4	TGTGCCAGCAGCTTCCAGGGCTCTAATGAAAAACTGTTTTTT	CASSFQGSNEKLFF
-	TRBV15	once	TRBJ2-5	TGTGCCACCAGCAGTGCTAGCGAGGGGTTGGAACGATGGCAGTACTTC	CATSSASEGLERWQYF
-	TRBV7-9	-	TRBJ1-1	TGTGCCGGCAGCTCTCCCCCGGGCCGGGGGCGAGTGAACACTGAAGCTTTCTTT	CAGSSPPGRGRVNTEAFF
TRBD2	TRBV4-1	-	TRBJ2-3	TGCGCCAGCAGCCAAGCAGCGGGGGTTTTGACAGATACGCAGTATTTT	CASSQAAGVLTDTQYF
-	TRBV20-1	many	TRBJ2-7	TGCAGTGCTAGAGTGCCCAGCAGCTACGAGCAGTACTTC	CSARVPSSYEQYF
-	TRBV4-2	few	TRBJ2-2	TGTGCCAGCAGCCAATACACCGGGGAGCTGTTTTTT	CASSQYTGELFF
-	TRBV20-1	-	TRBJ2-6	TGCAGTGCTTCCGACAGCCACACCTCTGGGGCCAACGTCCTGACTTTC	CSASDSHTSGANVLTF
TRBD1	TRBV20-1	few	TRBJ2-1	TGCAGTGCTGGGGACAGGCGCAACAATGAGCAGTTCTTC	CSAGDRRNNEQFF
TRBD2	TRBV20-1	-	TRBJ2-7	TGCAGTTCAGAGAAGGGAGGGTATTACAATGAGCAGTACTTC	CSSEKGGYYNEQYF
-	TRBV7-9	-	TRBJ1-5	TGTGCCAGCAGCTTGGAATCAGGCACCTATAGCAATCAGCCCCAGCATTTT	CASSLESGTYSNQPQHF
-	TRBV4-1	-	TRBJ1-4	TGCGCCAGCAGCCAAGATGTACGGGGCGGTAATGAAAAACTGTTTTTT	CASSQDVRGGNEKLFF
-	TRBV5-1	-	TRBJ2-1	TGCGCCAGCAGCGTGTCACAAACCAATGAGCAGTTCTTC	CASSVSQTNEQFF
TRBD1	TRBV9	-	TRBJ2-5	TGTGCCAGCAGCGCCCCTCTGAAGGACAGGGCGAACAATGAGCAGTACTTC	CASSAPLKDRANNEQYF
-	TRBV11-1	-	TRBJ2-1	TGTGCCAGCAGCTTAGGGGGTCTAGGGGAGCAGTTCTTC	CASSLGGLGEQFF
-	TRBV12-3/TRBV12-4	-	TRBJ2-7	TGTGCCAGCAGTCTCGGGACTGTTGACTACGAGCAGTACTTC	CASSLGTVDYEQYF
-	TRBV25-1	-	TRBJ1-1	TGTGCCAGCAGTGAATCAGTAGGGGTAAACACTGAAGCTTTCTTT	CASSESVGVNTEAFF
-	TRBV20-1	few	TRBJ2-3	TGCAGTGCTAGAAAGGAGAGAGGAGCAATTGGCACAGATACGCAGTATTTT	CSARKERGAIGTDTQYF
-	TRBV3-1	-	TRBJ1-2	TGTGCCAGCAGCCAAGGCGCCGCAGGGGCCGATGGCTACACCTTC	CASSQGAAGADGYTF
-	TRBV3-1	-	TRBJ2-5	TGTGCCAGCAGCCATAGACAGAAGTTTACCTACAATGCGCAGTACTTC	CASSHRQKFTYNAQYF
TRBD1	TRBV20-1	-	TRBJ1-1	TGCAGTGCTAGGGGGGACAGGAACACTGAAGCTTTCTTT	CSARGDRNTEAFF